What follows are 6 T cell receptor beta chains derived from one specimen sequenced in a study of cytotoxic CD8 clonotypes in ibrutinib-treated CLL. Clones were read by immunoSEQ multiplex PCR, and TCRdb kept only the in-frame ones, dropping some. The table lists roughly 200,000 clones, over 65% of them singletons, with roughly 6.4% in the top ten. Source: PBMCs, taken after 12 months of ibrutinib treatment. The source is a human donor with chronic lymphocytic leukemia.

The rearrangement joins TRBV5-1 to TRBJ2-7; possible D gene TRBD2, 6 bases. Germline-derived CDR1 and CDR2 are SGHRS and YFSETQ. The V gene lost 5 bases and the J gene lost 4 bases, with 16 bases spanning the gap. The CDR3 spans 14 residues. The CDR3 reads CASRRSGGGYEQYF. In DNA form, the CDR3 reads TGCGCCAGCAGGAGGTCCGGGGGTGGGTACGAGCAGTACTTC.

This clone was seen more than once but under ten times. The gene calls are TRBV5-1 and TRBJ1-6, with 10 bases identical to TRBD1. The germline gives CDR1 SGHRS, CDR2 YFSETQ. The CDR3 sequence is 18 residues long. With V trimmed by 0 bases and J by 10 bases, 13 bases remained unmatched. The CDR3 loop reads CASSLVAPTGGGTSPLHF. The CDR3 region has the DNA TGCGCCAGCAGCTTGGTTGCCCCGACAGGGGGCGGGACATCACCCCTCCACTTT. Full variable domain (missing parts from reference TRBV5-1 and TRBJ1-6): KAGVTQTPRYLIKTRGQQVTLSCSPISGHRSVSWYQQTPGQGLQFLFEYFSETQRNKGNFPGRFSGRQFSNSRSEMNVSTLELGDSALYLCASSLVAPTGGGTSPLHFGNGTRLTVT.

The chain has TRBV9 and TRBJ2-3; perhaps TRBD2 as D (5 bases). From germline, CDR1 is SGDLS and CDR2 YYNGEE. The length of the CDR3 is 15 residues. Trimming stripped 0 bases from V and 2 bases from J, with 10 bases between. The CDR3 is CASSVAPGITDTQYF. Here the CDR3 DNA reads TGTGCCAGCAGCGTAGCTCCGGGGATCACAGATACGCAGTATTTT.

The chain has TRBV11-2 and TRBJ2-7; no firm D call. Per the germline V gene, CDR1 is SGHAT and CDR2 is FQNNGV. Trimming removed 6 bases from V and 5 bases from J, with 17 bases in between. The CDR3 totals 14 residues. The CDR3 DNA follows: TGTGCCAGCAGGAAGAGCAGCGCCCGCCACGAGCAGTACTTC. This encodes CASRKSSARHEQYF.

The V gene is TRBV6-5, the J gene TRBJ1-3; D gene ambiguous. The germline V and J ends were trimmed by 6 bases and 0 bases, with 12 bases remaining between them. The CDR3 length is 15 residues. CDR1 and CDR2 from the germline V gene are MNHEY and SVGAGI. This CDR3 is CASSADRSSGNTIYF. The CDR3 nucleotides are TGTGCCAGCAGCGCTGACCGAAGCTCTGGAAACACCATATATTTT.

The chain uses TRBV27 and TRBJ2-3; 15 nucleotides match TRBD2. CDR1 and CDR2 (germline): MNHEY, SMNVEV (reference sequence). V dropped 4 bases and J dropped 4; count of bases not matched to a gene: 9. The CDR3 covers 18 residues. The CDR3 DNA sequence: TGTGCCAGCAGTTCTCCTGGACTAGCGGGAGGGCCAGCAGATACGCAGTATTTT. Its translation: CASSSPGLAGGPADTQYF.